The clone carrying this T cell receptor beta chain has a handful of counts. The data are from a study of early T cells in non-severe SARS-CoV-2 infection. V lost 0 bases and J lost 8; bases outside the gene matches: 6. Germline lookup yields CDR1 WSHSY and CDR2 SAAADI. The CDR3 consists of 14 residues. Individual cDNA molecules carried attached unique molecular identifiers. In TCRdb, the 5' RACE reads were re-called with MiXCR into one record per CDR3 protein. This table has more than 40,000 distinct CDR3 sequences, roughly 4% appearing once. Material: whole blood. The origin of this receptor is an adult who was a healthcare worker with PCR-confirmed SARS-CoV-2 infection or an uninfected control (not recorded which). The gene calls are TRBV10-2 and TRBJ1-2, with 7 bases lining up with TRBD1. For the CDR3, the DNA is TGCGCCAGCAGTGAGTCGGGACAGCCGAGGGGCTACACCTTC. Amino acid sequence: CASSESGQPRGYTF.